What follows is one T cell receptor beta chain and its context. Trimming took 0 bases from V and 0 from J, leaving 10 bases between them. Germline CDR1 is SGDLS and CDR2 is YYNGEE. The CDR3 covers 15 residues. These data come from a study of blood T cell repertoires in COVID-19. This table comes from immunoSEQ multiplex PCR, and its TCRdb copy is limited to in-frame clones, with some not included. The sample carries around 65,000 clones, roughly three quarters recorded once. The source is a man in his 60s with acute or convalescent COVID-19. The chain employs TRBV9 and TRBJ2-7; the D gene is possibly TRBD1 (6 bases). Material for sequencing was peripheral blood. In DNA, the CDR3 is TGTGCCAGCAGCGTAGGACAGGCCATCTCCTACGAGCAGTACTTC. It yields the protein CASSVGQAISYEQYF.